This T cell receptor (beta chain) came from a study of blood T cell repertoires in COVID-19. Overall study context: Acute and convalescent COVID-19 specimens originated in the United States, Italy and Spain.

The CDR3 loop spans 13 amino acids. Trimming left V 4 bases short and J 3 bases short, with 10 bases between. Germline V CDR1 and CDR2: SEHNR, FQNEAQ (reference sequence). Enrolled during active infection, Seattle patients were then followed longitudinally. Per the original data handling: For nucleated cells, counts were estimated from reference gene primer amplification. Clones were sequenced by immunoSEQ multiplex PCR, and TCRdb holds only the in-frame ones, with some missing. The DNA was the basis for D and trimming; V, J and clone size are from that table. The sample has 250,000 to 300,000 clones, 88% seen once.

Sequencing input: peripheral blood. This chain links TRBV7-9 with TRBJ2-7; no reliable D call. This clonotype was obtained from a woman in her twenties or thirties with COVID-19, enrolled during active disease. CDR3 DNA: TGTGCCAGCAGCTCAACTATCCACTACGAGCAGTACTTC. This encodes CASSSTIHYEQYF.